The sequence of this TCR beta chain was determined in a study of blood T cell repertoires in COVID-19. On the study more broadly: COVID-19 samples, acute and convalescent, were from the United States, Italy and Spain.

Clones were read by immunoSEQ multiplex PCR, and TCRdb kept only the in-frame ones, dropping some. In the table there are about 220,000 clones, about 86% of which are singletons. J was trimmed by 0 bases and V by 7 bases; bases with no gene match: 9. The CDR3 loop spans 18 amino acids. Germline V gene data show CDR1 as WSHSY and CDR2 as SAAADI. This rearrangement joins TRBV10-2 to TRBJ2-3; 14 positions agree with TRBD2. This receptor was taken from a woman aged 25 to 39 who had recovered from COVID-19. The sample consisted of peripheral blood. The CDR3 sequence is CASTSGTSGSSSTDTQYF. Here the CDR3 DNA reads TGCGCCAGCACCTCCGGGACTAGCGGGAGCTCTAGCACAGATACGCAGTATTTT.